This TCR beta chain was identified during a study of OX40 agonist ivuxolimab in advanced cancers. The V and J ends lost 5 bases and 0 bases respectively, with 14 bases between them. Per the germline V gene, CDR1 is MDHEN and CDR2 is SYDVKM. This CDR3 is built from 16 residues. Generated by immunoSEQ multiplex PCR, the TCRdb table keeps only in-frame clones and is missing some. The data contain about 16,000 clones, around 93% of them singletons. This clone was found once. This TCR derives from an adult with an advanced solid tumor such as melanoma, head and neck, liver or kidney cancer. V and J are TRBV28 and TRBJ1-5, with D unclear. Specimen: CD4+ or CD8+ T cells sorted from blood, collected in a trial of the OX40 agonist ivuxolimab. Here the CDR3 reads CASSPSSGISNQPQHF. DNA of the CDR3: TGTGCCAGCAGTCCCAGTAGCGGTATTAGCAATCAGCCCCAGCATTTT.